This T cell receptor (beta chain) comes out of a study of T cell responses to AZD1222 COVID-19 vaccine. Study-wide findings and caveats: Along spike, vaccine-associated CD4 TCRs were found throughout, with dominance at 160-218 and 743-854.

The method was immunoSEQ multiplex PCR; TCRdb's version includes in-frame clones alone and lacks a portion of them. The profile shows around 81,000 clones, around four fifths of them singletons. Concerning this clone itself: The antigen remains unidentified.

The germline gives CDR1 SGHTA, CDR2 FQGTGA. The CDR3 has 12 amino acids. Losses at the gene ends were 3 bases for V and 16 bases for J; bases not matched to a gene: 8. The source is an adult in good health. The chain combines TRBV7-3 with TRBJ2-1, with TRBD2 identical over 8 bases. The starting material was peripheral blood, obtained on day 0 of AZD1222 vaccination. The CDR3 DNA follows: TGTGCCAGCAGCTTTCCCGGGACTAGTATATTCTTC. It specifies CASSFPGTSIFF. Using reference TRBV7-3 and TRBJ2-1 for the parts outside the CDR3, the full variable domain is GAGVSQTPSNKVTEKGKYVELRCDPISGHTALYWYRQSLGQGPEFLIYFQGTGAADDSGLPNDRFFAVRPEGSVSTLKIQRTERGDSAVYLCASSFPGTSIFFGPGTRLTVL.